This passage covers 31 T cell receptor beta chains from one sample sequenced in a study of post-analysis software for immune sequencing data. Study results and caveats: Compared with controls, patients had more of 4 to 6 TRBV segments, including TRBV5-6, TRBV5-1 and TRBV20-1.

Unique molecular identifiers had been added to the TCR beta cDNA libraries. Each CDR3 protein is one row after TCRdb ran MiXCR on the PCR reads. The data show approximately 350,000 distinct CDR3 sequences, around 37% seen once. The antigens these receptors bind are not known. Sequencing input: blood. Receptors originate from a girl aged 5-17 years with multiple sclerosis.

The V call is TRBV5-1, the J call TRBJ1-1; D unclear. Germline values: CDR1 SGHRS, CDR2 YFSETQ. This CDR3 spans 14 amino acids. Trimming left V 0 bases short and J 3 bases short, with 9 bases between. The CDR3 region is CASSLDAGYTEAFF. Written as DNA, the CDR3 is TGCGCCAGCAGCTTGGATGCAGGTTACACTGAAGCTTTCTTT.

The rearrangement links TRBV12-3 or TRBV12-4 to TRBJ1-1; 9 nucleotides line up with TRBD1. CDR3 length equals 13 residues. V lost 7 bases and J lost 12; bases outside the gene matches: 12. The CDR3 DNA is TGTGCCAGCAACCGATGGACAGGGGACAAGACTTTCTTT. This encodes CASNRWTGDKTFF.

The chain is built from TRBV14 and TRBJ1-1; 7 bases align to TRBD1. This CDR3 comprises 15 residues. From germline, CDR1 is SGHDN and CDR2 FVKESK. V lost 5 bases to trimming and J lost 13 bases; unmatched junction nucleotides: 19. CDR3 sequence: CASSKSGQSGAPGFF. The CDR3 DNA reads TGTGCCAGCAGCAAATCGGGACAGTCAGGGGCCCCAGGTTTCTTT.

This clonotype was picked up a small number of times. The chain couples TRBV7-9 to TRBJ2-1; TRBD1 is a possible D gene (8 bases). CDR1 and CDR2 (germline): SEHNR, FQNEAQ (reference sequence). V was trimmed by 5 bases and J by 8 bases, leaving 22 bases between them. The CDR3 length is 16 residues. The CDR3 DNA follows: TGTGCCAGCAGCCCTAGACAGGGGACTACAATATATGAGCAGTTCTTC. Its translation is CASSPRQGTTIYEQFF.

The V and J genes are TRBV6-1 and TRBJ2-5; no clear D gene. The CDR3 runs to 14 residues. Trimming removed 3 bases at V and 3 bases at J, with 11 bases between. Germline V CDR1 and CDR2: MNHNS, SASEGT. CDR3 nucleotide sequence: TGTGCCAGCAGTGACCTTGGACGAAAAGAGACCCAGTACTTC. It encodes CASSDLGRKETQYF.

This chain uses TRBV12-3 or TRBV12-4 with TRBJ2-3; TRBD2 might be the D (5 bases). This CDR3 has 16 residues. Deletions cut 7 bases from V and 0 bases from J, with 17 bases between. The CDR3 DNA reads as TGTGCCAGCACCCACCCCTCCTGGACTAGCACAGATACGCAGTATTTT. Amino acids: CASTHPSWTSTDTQYF.

The chain uses TRBV27 and TRBJ1-1; 7 nucleotides agree with TRBD1. The germline CDR1 and CDR2 sequences are MNHEY and SMNVEV (reference sequence). CDR3 length: 14 amino acids. The trim removed 7 bases at V and 3 bases at J, leaving 8 bases unmatched. The CDR3 spells CASNQGGPDTEAFF. The DNA of the CDR3 is TGTGCCAGCAATCAAGGGGGCCCGGACACTGAAGCTTTCTTT.

A few counts support this clonotype. This chain's CDR3 is CASSRSEGSRGELFF. CDR3 DNA: TGTGCCAGCAGCCGAAGCGAGGGCTCTCGTGGGGAGCTGTTTTTT. The chain employs TRBV7-2 and TRBJ2-2; D possibly corresponds to TRBD2 (5 bases). The CDR3 loop spans 15 amino acids. CDR1 is SGHTA, CDR2 FQGNSA, per germline. The V end lost 5 bases, the J end lost 8 bases, and 18 bases lay between the germline ends.

The chain couples TRBV7-2 to TRBJ2-4; no firm D call. Germline assignment: CDR1 SGHTA and CDR2 FQGNSA. V dropped 1 base and J dropped 15 bases, with 13 bases sitting between them. The CDR3 runs to 12 residues. In nucleotides, the CDR3 is TGTGCCAGCAGCTTAGTTGAGAATCTCCGGTACTTC. Translating it yields CASSLVENLRYF.

This chain uses TRBV6-6 with TRBJ1-2; weak D call: TRBD1 (5 bases). CDR3 size: 14 residues. Trimming took off 6 bases at V and 6 bases at J, with 17 bases between the two ends. The V gene's germline CDR1 is MNHNY and CDR2 SVGAGI (reference sequence). The CDR3 region is CASSLSLRGDGYTF. CDR3 DNA sequence: TGTGCCAGCAGCTTATCGTTGCGGGGGGATGGCTACACCTTC.

The gene calls are TRBV7-2 and TRBJ2-1; TRBD2 agrees at 9 bases. V shed 1 base, J shed 12 bases, and the junction held 4 bases outside the gene matches. Germline-derived CDR1 and CDR2 are SGHTA and FQGNSA. The length of the CDR3 is 13 residues. CDR3 sequence reads: CASSLGTSDGQFF. CDR3 nucleotides: TGTGCCAGCAGCTTAGGGACTAGCGATGGGCAGTTCTTC.

This clonotype has only a few counts. V gene TRBV27 combines with J gene TRBJ1-6; D is undetermined. Per the germline V gene, CDR1 is MNHEY and CDR2 is SMNVEV (reference sequence). This CDR3 is built from 16 residues. Between the trimmed V and J ends, which lost 3 bases and 6 bases, there was a span of 15 bases. The CDR3 reads CASSLDSGRRNSPLHF. The DNA of the CDR3 is TGTGCCAGCAGTTTGGATTCTGGGAGGCGTAATTCACCCCTCCACTTT.

This clonotype was seen more than once but under ten times. V gene TRBV5-1 combines with J gene TRBJ1-1, with a weak D call TRBD1 (6 bases). V lost 4 bases to trimming and J lost 5 bases, with 15 bases between them. The CDR3 spans 14 residues. Germline-derived CDR1 and CDR2 are SGHRS and YFSETQ. The CDR3 coding sequence is TGCGCCAGCAGCCCGCGAGGGGGAGGGACTGAAGCTTTCTTT. It specifies CASSPRGGGTEAFF.

Points on this clonotype: A junction boundary mismatches the germline segment, possibly from a read error. This chain links TRBV5-1 with TRBJ2-1; 9 bases line up with TRBD1. Germline V CDR1 and CDR2: SGHRS, YFSETQ. This CDR3 is built from 15 residues. The CDR3 here is CASSRDRVGYSEQFF. CDR3 nucleotides: TGCGCCAGCAGCAGGGACAGGGTAGGTTACAGTGAGCAGTTCTTC.

The V gene is TRBV20-1, the J gene TRBJ2-5; D is uncertain. Germline V CDR1 and CDR2: DFQATT, SNEGSKA (reference sequence). This CDR3 is built from 12 residues. Trimming cost V 2 bases and J 4 bases, with 8 bases left between them. In DNA form, the CDR3 reads TGCAGTGCTAGAAACGATGGAGAGACCCAGTACTTC. Its protein is CSARNDGETQYF.

This clonotype was observed a single time. Compared with germline, one end of the junction differs, possibly owing to a read error. The rearrangement uses TRBV20-1 and TRBJ1-4; D remains ambiguous. Germline V gene sequence: CDR1 DFQATT, CDR2 SNEGSKA (reference sequence). The CDR3 loop spans 12 amino acids. This CDR3 is CSAHDIGEKRFF. The CDR3 region has the DNA TGCAGTGCCCATGACATAGGAGAAAAACGGTTTTTT.

The rearrangement links TRBV6-1 to TRBJ1-2; the D is unclear. The length of the CDR3 is 10 residues. Germline CDR1 MNHNS, CDR2 SASEGT. Trimming pared 6 bases from V and 8 bases from J, leaving 7 bases between. CDR3 sequence reads: CASSSFGYTF. CDR3 nucleotide sequence: TGTGCCAGCAGCAGTTTCGGCTACACCTTC.

This sequence joins TRBV5-1 and TRBJ2-1, with 8 bases identical to TRBD2. CDR3 size: 15 residues. Germline CDR1 is SGHRS and CDR2 is YFSETQ. The V segment lost 5 bases and the J segment 7 bases; nucleotides outside the gene matches: 11. CDR3 residues: CASRPGGATENEQFF. For the CDR3, the DNA is TGCGCCAGCAGACCCGGGGGGGCAACCGAAAATGAGCAGTTCTTC.

This clonotype was recorded a few times. The rearrangement links TRBV4-2 to TRBJ2-1; the match to TRBD1 covers 7 bases. The CDR3 contains 14 residues. The V segment lost 2 bases and the J segment 4 bases; nucleotides outside the gene matches: 2. CDR1 and CDR2 from the germline V gene are LGHNA and YNFKEQ. The CDR3: CASSQRGPYNEQFF. DNA for the CDR3: TGTGCCAGCAGCCAAAGGGGGCCTTACAATGAGCAGTTCTTC.

This clonotype was picked up a small number of times. The chain carries TRBV10-3 and TRBJ1-1, with 10 bases matching TRBD1. The CDR3 consists of 13 residues. Germline V gene lookup returns CDR1 ENHRY and CDR2 SYGVKD. The trim removed 6 bases at V and 3 bases at J, leaving 1 base unmatched. The DNA for the CDR3 is TGTGCCATCAGGGGGACAGGGGACACTGAAGCTTTCTTT. This codes for CAIRGTGDTEAFF.

The chain couples TRBV20-1 to TRBJ1-4; D unresolved. The germline V gene has CDR1 DFQATT and CDR2 SNEGSKA (reference sequence). Trimming pared 0 bases from V and 7 bases from J, leaving 15 bases between. This CDR3 is built from 15 residues. CDR3 loop: CSARDPTGVGEKLFF. As DNA, the CDR3 is TGCAGTGCTAGAGATCCGACCGGGGTCGGTGAAAAACTGTTTTTT.

This clonotype has a handful of counts. The chain is built from TRBV5-1 and TRBJ2-5, with a weak D call TRBD2 (6 bases). Per the germline V gene, CDR1 is SGHRS and CDR2 is YFSETQ. V was shortened by 2 bases and J by 5 bases, with 13 bases between the two germline ends. There are 14 residues in the CDR3. The DNA of the CDR3 is TGCGCCAGCAGCTTTGGACTACCTCAGGAGACCCAGTACTTC. Translating gives CASSFGLPQETQYF.

CDR3 sequence: CASSLWGGPNSPLHF. CDR3 DNA: TGCGCCAGCAGCTTGTGGGGGGGCCCTAATTCACCCCTCCACTTT. The chain couples TRBV5-1 to TRBJ1-6, with a tentative D call TRBD1 (6 bases). The CDR3 loop spans 15 amino acids. The germline V gene has CDR1 SGHRS and CDR2 YFSETQ. V was shortened by 1 base and J by 6 bases, with 11 bases between the two germline ends.

This clonotype was counted a few times. The gene calls are TRBV5-1 and TRBJ1-1; D is unresolved. Germline loops: CDR1 SGHRS, CDR2 YFSETQ. The CDR3 is made up of 15 amino acids. The ends were cut back, 0 bases at V and 1 base at J, with 10 bases in the middle. CDR3 nucleotide sequence: TGCGCCAGCAGCTTGGGGCAGACCCCGAACACTGAAGCTTTCTTT. This sequence encodes CASSLGQTPNTEAFF.

This clonotype has only one observation. The V call is TRBV24-1, the J call TRBJ1-5; unclear D gene. The CDR3 spans 17 residues. V lost 8 bases, J lost 0 bases, and 19 bases lay in between. CDR1 and CDR2 (germline): KGHDR, SFDVKD. CDR3 region: CATNGSDWVYSNQPQHF. As DNA, the CDR3 is TGTGCCACCAATGGCAGTGATTGGGTTTATAGCAATCAGCCCCAGCATTTT.

This clonotype turned up a few times. The V gene is TRBV29-1, the J gene TRBJ2-7; TRBD1 agrees at 7 bases. CDR1 is SQVTM and CDR2 is ANQGSEA in the germline V gene. The J segment lost 3 bases and the V segment lost 7 bases, leaving 9 bases of the junction unmatched. CDR3 length equals 13 residues. The CDR3 coding sequence is TGCAGCGCCAGACAGGGCACGAGCTACGAGCAGTACTTC. Its translation is CSARQGTSYEQYF.

This clonotype was counted only a few times. The chain combines TRBV4-2 with TRBJ2-7; possible D gene TRBD1, 5 bases. This CDR3 contains 13 residues. Between the trimmed V and J ends, which lost 4 bases and 6 bases, there was a span of 13 bases. Looked up from germline, CDR1 is LGHNA and CDR2 is YNFKEQ. The CDR3 is CASSREGRGEQYF. CDR3 bases: TGTGCCAGCAGCCGAGAAGGTAGGGGCGAGCAGTACTTC.

The chain combines TRBV20-1 with TRBJ1-5; TRBD1 agrees at 7 bases. There are 13 residues in the CDR3. V gave up 5 bases and J gave up 7 bases; unmatched junction bases: 8. CDR1 is DFQATT and CDR2 is SNEGSKA in the germline V gene (reference sequence). As DNA, the CDR3 is TGCAGTGCTTCTACAGGGGCGAGGCAGCCCCAGCATTTT. Protein product: CSASTGARQPQHF.

This clonotype was observed a few times. The chain employs TRBV12-3 or TRBV12-4 and TRBJ2-3; D unresolved. This CDR3 is built from 14 residues. Trimming cost V 5 bases and J 0 bases, with 9 bases left between them. In DNA form, the CDR3 reads TGTGCCAGCAGTAGGCCAGTTAGCACAGATACGCAGTATTTT. Encoded protein: CASSRPVSTDTQYF.

The table lists this clonotype with many counts. The V gene is TRBV6-1, the J gene TRBJ2-7; 10 nucleotides line up with TRBD1. V dropped 6 bases and J dropped 3; count of bases not matched to a gene: 5. Germline V gene data show CDR1 as MNHNS and CDR2 as SASEGT. The CDR3 totals 14 residues. The CDR3 region has the DNA TGTGCCAGCAGCTTCGGACAGGGGGACTACGAGCAGTACTTC. It translates to CASSFGQGDYEQYF.

V and J are TRBV3-1 and TRBJ2-3; perhaps TRBD2 as D (6 bases). The germline V gene has CDR1 LGHDT and CDR2 YNNKEL (reference sequence). CDR3 length equals 15 residues. V was cut by 4 bases and J by 3 bases, with 14 bases left in between. CDR3 region: CASSPAGVGTDTQYF. For the CDR3, the DNA is TGTGCCAGCAGCCCAGCGGGTGTAGGAACAGATACGCAGTATTTT.